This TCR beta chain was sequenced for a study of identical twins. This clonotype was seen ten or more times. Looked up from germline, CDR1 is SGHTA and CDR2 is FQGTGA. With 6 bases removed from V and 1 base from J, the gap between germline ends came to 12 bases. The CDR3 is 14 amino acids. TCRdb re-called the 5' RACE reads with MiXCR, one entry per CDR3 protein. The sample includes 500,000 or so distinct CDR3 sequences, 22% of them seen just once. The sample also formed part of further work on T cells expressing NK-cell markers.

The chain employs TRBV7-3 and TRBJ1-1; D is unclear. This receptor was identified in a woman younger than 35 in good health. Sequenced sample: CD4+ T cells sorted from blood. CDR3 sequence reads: CASSLGHSNTEAFF. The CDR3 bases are TGTGCCAGCAGTTTAGGGCACTCGAACACTGAAGCTTTCTTT.